These T cell receptor beta chains were read from a single sample in a study of cytomegalovirus exposure and HLA in healthy donors. TCRdb keeps only in-frame clones here, not all; method: immunoSEQ multiplex PCR. The sample consists of more than 95,000 clones, approximately 78% of them appearing once. Sequences were obtained from PBMCs. The receptors were sampled from a man aged 25-45 years in good health and CMV-seropositive. Both conserved end residues are part of each CDR3. D genes are given only for firm matches. Clone size is shown for a subset of rows, as once, few, many or a class of expanded clone.

V	D	size	J	CDR3	DNA
TRBV25-1	-	-	TRBJ1-1	CASINDIHTEAFF	TGTGCCAGCATTAATGACATCCACACTGAAGCTTTCTTT
TRBV9	TRBD2	-	TRBJ2-3	CASSAHSGRNTDTQYF	TGTGCCAGCAGCGCCCATAGCGGGAGGAATACAGATACGCAGTATTTT
TRBV9	-	-	TRBJ2-2	CASSSPRGFTGELFF	TGTGCCAGCAGCTCCCCGAGGGGGTTCACCGGGGAGCTGTTTTTT
TRBV10-2	-	-	TRBJ1-2	CASSEDRNYGYTF	TGCGCCAGCAGTGAAGACAGAAACTATGGCTACACCTTC
TRBV5-6	-	-	TRBJ2-7	CASSLGRGSYEQYF	TGTGCCAGCAGCTTGGGAAGGGGAAGTTACGAGCAGTACTTC
TRBV28	-	once	TRBJ2-7	CASSLYQGFHEQYF	TGTGCCAGCAGTTTATATCAGGGTTTCCACGAGCAGTACTTC
TRBV13	-	-	TRBJ1-1	CASSWSGDEDTEAFF	TGTGCCAGCAGCTGGTCAGGGGATGAGGACACTGAAGCTTTCTTT
TRBV2	-	once	TRBJ1-5	CASRAPGLGNQPQHF	TGTGCCAGCAGAGCCCCGGGACTGGGCAATCAGCCCCAGCATTTT
TRBV28	TRBD2	-	TRBJ2-1	CASDVTGTSHEQFF	TGTGCCAGCGATGTAACCGGGACTAGCCATGAGCAGTTCTTC
TRBV7-9	-	-	TRBJ1-5	CASSKGHNQPQHF	TGTGCCAGCAGTAAGGGGCACAATCAGCCCCAGCATTTT
TRBV19	-	-	TRBJ2-1	CASSALEGEDNEQFF	TGTGCCAGTAGTGCTCTTGAGGGTGAGGACAATGAGCAGTTCTTC
TRBV14	TRBD1	few	TRBJ1-1	CASSYRGGEQNTEAFF	TGTGCCAGCAGCTACAGGGGGGGGGAGCAGAACACTGAAGCTTTCTTT
TRBV5-1	TRBD2	-	TRBJ2-2	CASSPGTSVNTGELFF	TGCGCCAGCAGCCCAGGGACTAGCGTGAACACCGGGGAGCTGTTTTTT
TRBV6-5	TRBD2	-	TRBJ2-7	CASSSRLLAGGYEQYF	TGTGCCAGCAGTTCCCGCCTTCTAGCGGGAGGGTACGAGCAGTACTTC
TRBV7-8	-	-	TRBJ2-7	CASKLGRVGEQYF	TGTGCCAGCAAACTGGGCAGGGTCGGAGAGCAGTACTTC
TRBV11-3	-	-	TRBJ1-1	CASSLNRVNTEAFF	TGTGCCAGCAGCTTAAACAGGGTGAACACTGAAGCTTTCTTT
TRBV27	TRBD1	-	TRBJ1-2	CASSLGLQGNGYTF	TGTGCCAGCAGTTTAGGGTTACAGGGGAATGGCTACACCTTC
TRBV30	-	-	TRBJ1-3	CAWSVSTGRSSGNTIYF	TGTGCCTGGAGTGTCTCGACCGGGAGAAGCTCTGGAAACACCATATATTTT
TRBV7-2	-	-	TRBJ1-6	CASSLEVNRALHF	TGTGCCAGCAGCTTAGAGGTGAACAGGGCCCTCCACTTT
TRBV14	-	-	TRBJ1-2	CASSQVEGYGYTF	TGTGCCAGCAGCCAAGTAGAGGGCTATGGCTACACCTTC
TRBV10-1	-	-	TRBJ2-1	CASGGPTYNEQFF	TGCGCCAGTGGAGGGCCAACCTACAATGAGCAGTTCTTC
TRBV2	TRBD1	once	TRBJ2-7	CASDRGRPFSYEQYF	TGTGCCAGCGACAGGGGCCGACCCTTCTCCTACGAGCAGTACTTC
TRBV7-2	-	once	TRBJ1-1	CASSFVQGFNTEAFF	TGTGCCAGCAGCTTTGTTCAGGGATTTAACACTGAAGCTTTCTTT
TRBV9	TRBD1	-	TRBJ1-1	CASSVVGTGDTEAFF	TGTGCCAGCAGCGTAGTGGGGACAGGGGACACTGAAGCTTTCTTT
TRBV6-5	-	few	TRBJ1-3	CASSRTVSGNTIYF	TGTGCCAGCAGTAGGACAGTCTCTGGAAACACCATATATTTT
TRBV11-2	-	-	TRBJ1-6	CASSSLRGRTSSPLHF	TGTGCCAGCAGCTCCCTGCGGGGCAGGACAAGTTCACCCCTCCACTTT
TRBV5-1	-	-	TRBJ2-2	CASSYQGTGELFF	TGCGCCAGCAGTTATCAGGGTACCGGGGAGCTGTTTTTT
TRBV9	TRBD2	-	TRBJ2-2	CASSVEGAGGAGELFF	TGTGCCAGCAGCGTAGAAGGGGCGGGAGGTGCCGGGGAGCTGTTTTTT
TRBV29-1	-	-	TRBJ2-6	CSVRVVSNSGANVLTF	TGCAGCGTTCGGGTCGTATCAAACTCTGGGGCCAACGTCCTGACTTTC
TRBV7-9	TRBD1	-	TRBJ1-1	CASSLGQGTTEAFF	TGTGCCAGCAGCCTCGGACAGGGAACCACTGAAGCTTTCTTT
TRBV9	TRBD1	once	TRBJ1-3	CASSAQSQGAGNTIYF	TGTGCCAGCAGCGCGCAAAGTCAGGGGGCTGGAAACACCATATATTTT
TRBV30	TRBD2	-	TRBJ2-3	CAWRAREREVPLSQIFHPYF	TGTGCCTGGAGAGCGCGGGAGCGGGAGGTGCCCCTTTCACAGATATTTCATCCGTATTTT
TRBV28	-	-	TRBJ2-1	CASTPGSSDYNEQFF	TGTGCCAGCACCCCGGGGTCTAGCGATTACAATGAGCAGTTCTTC
TRBV9	TRBD1	once	TRBJ2-5	CASSSSARDRGVKTQYF	TGTGCCAGCAGCTCCTCGGCCCGGGACAGGGGGGTGAAGACCCAGTACTTC
TRBV7-9	TRBD1	-	TRBJ2-1	CASSPPGQGSRNEQFF	TGTGCCAGCAGCCCGCCGGGACAGGGCTCGAGAAATGAGCAGTTCTTC
TRBV4-1	-	few	TRBJ2-7	CASSQVVRGYYEQYF	TGCGCCAGCAGCCAAGTTGTCAGGGGATACTACGAGCAGTACTTC
TRBV30	-	-	TRBJ1-2	CAWNFWGAKSNYGYTF	TGTGCCTGGAATTTTTGGGGCGCGAAGTCCAACTATGGCTACACCTTC
TRBV6-1	TRBD1	once	TRBJ2-2	CASKYRGAAGELFF	TGTGCCAGCAAATACAGGGGGGCGGCCGGGGAGCTGTTTTTT
TRBV18	TRBD1	-	TRBJ1-1	CASSRQGDTEAFF	TGTGCCAGCTCCCGCCAGGGGGACACTGAAGCTTTCTTT
TRBV4-2	TRBD2	-	TRBJ2-7	CASSQDRSGSWYEQYF	TGTGCCAGCAGCCAAGATCGTAGCGGGAGTTGGTACGAGCAGTACTTC
TRBV5-6	-	-	TRBJ2-3	CASSLSLLEKYF	TGTGCCAGCAGCTTATCCCTACTCGAGAAGTATTTT
TRBV6-5	TRBD1	-	TRBJ1-2	CASSYQGAVGYTF	TGTGCCAGCAGTTACCAGGGGGCGGTCGGCTACACCTTC
TRBV19	-	-	TRBJ1-5	CASSIAVDRTNQPQHF	TGTGCCAGTAGTATAGCCGTAGACAGGACAAATCAGCCCCAGCATTTT
TRBV9	TRBD1	-	TRBJ1-2	CASSVAIGQGVNYGYTF	TGTGCCAGCAGCGTAGCCATCGGACAGGGGGTTAACTATGGCTACACCTTC
TRBV27	TRBD2	-	TRBJ2-7	CASSLAGGSEQYF	TGTGCCAGCAGTTTAGCGGGGGGTTCCGAGCAGTACTTC
TRBV18	TRBD2	-	TRBJ2-1	CASSTIVGTSGRAYNEQFF	TGTGCCAGCTCAACCATTGTGGGGACTAGCGGGAGGGCCTACAATGAGCAGTTCTTC
TRBV7-2	TRBD2	-	TRBJ2-5	CASSPRVSGETQYF	TGTGCCAGCAGCCCCCGGGTTAGCGGGGAGACCCAGTACTTC
TRBV7-9	-	-	TRBJ2-1	CASRGTVNEQFF	TGTGCCAGCAGAGGGACTGTCAATGAGCAGTTCTTC
TRBV15	-	-	TRBJ1-1	CATSREGARSTEAFF	TGTGCCACCAGCAGAGAGGGGGCGCGGAGCACTGAAGCTTTCTTT
TRBV7-3	TRBD2	once	TRBJ2-1	CASSPSSGSRNEQFF	TGTGCCAGCAGCCCATCTAGCGGGAGTAGGAATGAGCAGTTCTTC
TRBV18	TRBD2	-	TRBJ2-1	CASSPRGASGSSYNEQFF	TGTGCCAGCTCACCACGGGGAGCTAGCGGGAGTTCCTACAATGAGCAGTTCTTC
TRBV27	TRBD2	-	TRBJ2-3	CASSRRSTSLSHTDTQYF	TGTGCCAGCAGTCGCCGCTCGACTAGCCTTAGTCACACAGATACGCAGTATTTT
TRBV7-6	-	-	TRBJ1-1	CASSLGGGSAEAFF	TGTGCCAGCAGCTTAGGAGGAGGGAGCGCTGAAGCTTTCTTT
TRBV13	-	once	TRBJ2-2	CASSYLLGELFF	TGTGCCAGCAGCTACCTATTAGGGGAGCTGTTTTTT
TRBV5-6	TRBD1	-	TRBJ1-1	CASSLEGAGGTEAFF	TGTGCCAGCAGCTTGGAAGGGGCAGGGGGCACTGAAGCTTTCTTT